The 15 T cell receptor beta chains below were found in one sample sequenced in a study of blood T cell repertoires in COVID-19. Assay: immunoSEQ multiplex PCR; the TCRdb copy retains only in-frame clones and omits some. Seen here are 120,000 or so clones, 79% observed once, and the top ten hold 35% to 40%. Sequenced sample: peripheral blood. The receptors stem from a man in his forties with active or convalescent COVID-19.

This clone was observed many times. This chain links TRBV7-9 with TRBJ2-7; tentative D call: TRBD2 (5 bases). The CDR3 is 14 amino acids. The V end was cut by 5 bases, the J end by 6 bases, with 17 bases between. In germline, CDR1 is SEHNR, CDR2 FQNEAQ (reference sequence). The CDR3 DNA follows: TGTGCCAGCAGCCCACCCGGGAATCCGGCCGAGCAGTACTTC. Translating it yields CASSPPGNPAEQYF.

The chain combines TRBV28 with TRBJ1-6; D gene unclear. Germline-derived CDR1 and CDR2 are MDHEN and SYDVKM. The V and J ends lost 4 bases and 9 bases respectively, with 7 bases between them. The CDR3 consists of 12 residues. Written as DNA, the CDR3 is TGTGCCAGCAGTTCCCCCAGTTCACCCCTCCACTTT. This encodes CASSSPSSPLHF.

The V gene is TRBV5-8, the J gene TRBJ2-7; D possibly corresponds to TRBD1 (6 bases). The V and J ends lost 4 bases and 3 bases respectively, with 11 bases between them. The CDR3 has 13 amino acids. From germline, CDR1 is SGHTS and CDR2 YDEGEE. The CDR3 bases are TGTGCCAGCAGCAGCGACAGGATCTACGAGCAGTACTTC. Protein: CASSSDRIYEQYF.

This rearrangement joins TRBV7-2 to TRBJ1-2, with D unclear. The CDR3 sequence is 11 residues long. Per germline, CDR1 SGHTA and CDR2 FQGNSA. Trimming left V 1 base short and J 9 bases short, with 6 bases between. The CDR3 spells CASSLDSSYTF. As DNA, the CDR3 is TGTGCCAGCAGCTTAGATAGTAGCTACACCTTC.

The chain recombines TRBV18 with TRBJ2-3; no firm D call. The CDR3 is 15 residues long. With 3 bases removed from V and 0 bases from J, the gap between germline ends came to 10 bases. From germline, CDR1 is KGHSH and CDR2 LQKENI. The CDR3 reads CASSPTPSSTDTQYF. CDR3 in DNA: TGTGCCAGCTCACCGACACCCTCGAGCACAGATACGCAGTATTTT.

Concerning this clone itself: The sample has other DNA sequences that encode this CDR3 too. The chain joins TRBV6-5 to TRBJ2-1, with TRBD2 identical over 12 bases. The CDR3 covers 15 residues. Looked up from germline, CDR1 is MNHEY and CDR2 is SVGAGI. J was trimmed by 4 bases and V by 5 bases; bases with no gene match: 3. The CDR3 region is CASSPLAGGYNEQFF. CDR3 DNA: TGTGCCAGCAGTCCGCTAGCGGGGGGGTACAATGAGCAGTTCTTC.

The CDR3 is CSVGRLNTEAFF. CDR3 in DNA: TGCAGCGTTGGCCGGTTGAACACTGAAGCTTTCTTT. The rearrangement joins TRBV29-1 to TRBJ1-1; D gene uncertain. Germline V lookup: CDR1 SQVTM, CDR2 ANQGSEA. CDR3 length equals 12 residues. Between the trimmed V and J ends, which lost 4 bases and 0 bases, there was a span of 6 bases.

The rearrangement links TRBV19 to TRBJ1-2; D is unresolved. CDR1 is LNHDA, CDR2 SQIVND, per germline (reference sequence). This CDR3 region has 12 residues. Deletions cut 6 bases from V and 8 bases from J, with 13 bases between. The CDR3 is CASRINEWGYTF. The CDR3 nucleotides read TGTGCCAGTAGGATCAACGAGTGGGGCTACACCTTC.

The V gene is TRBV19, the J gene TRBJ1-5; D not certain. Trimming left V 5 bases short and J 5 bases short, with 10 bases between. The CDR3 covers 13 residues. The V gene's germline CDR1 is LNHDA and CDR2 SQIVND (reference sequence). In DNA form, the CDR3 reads TGTGCCAGTAGTGTAAGTTTAGATCAGCCCCAGCATTTT. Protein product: CASSVSLDQPQHF.

The CDR3 reads CASSPAGFEQFF. DNA of the CDR3: TGTGCCAGTAGTCCCGCAGGGTTTGAGCAGTTCTTC. The V call is TRBV19, the J call TRBJ2-1; maybe TRBD1 (5 bases). The germline V gene has CDR1 LNHDA and CDR2 SQIVND (reference sequence). The germline V and J ends were trimmed by 5 bases and 9 bases, with 11 bases remaining between them. The CDR3 has 12 residues.

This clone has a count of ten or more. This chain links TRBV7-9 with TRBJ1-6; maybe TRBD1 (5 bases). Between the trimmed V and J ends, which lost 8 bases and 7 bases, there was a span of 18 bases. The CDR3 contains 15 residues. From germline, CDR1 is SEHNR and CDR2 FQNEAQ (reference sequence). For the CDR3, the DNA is TGTGCCAGCTCCCGAGGAGAGACAGAAAATTCACCCCTCCACTTT. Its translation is CASSRGETENSPLHF.

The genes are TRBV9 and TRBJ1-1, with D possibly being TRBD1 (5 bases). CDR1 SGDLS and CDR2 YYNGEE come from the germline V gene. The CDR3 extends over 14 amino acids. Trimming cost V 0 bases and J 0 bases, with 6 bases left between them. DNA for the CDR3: TGTGCCAGCAGCGTAGGACAGTTGAACACTGAAGCTTTCTTT. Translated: CASSVGQLNTEAFF.

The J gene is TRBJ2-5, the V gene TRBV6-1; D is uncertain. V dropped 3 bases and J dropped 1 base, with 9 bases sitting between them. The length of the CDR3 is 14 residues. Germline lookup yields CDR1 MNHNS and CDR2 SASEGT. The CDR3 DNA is TGTGCCAGCAGTGATTTCCCCCTCCAAGAGACCCAGTACTTC. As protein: CASSDFPLQETQYF.

The CDR3 here is CASTPRPRAGIYPNYGYTF. The DNA for the CDR3 is TGTGCCAGTACCCCCCGCCCTAGGGCAGGGATTTATCCTAACTATGGCTACACCTTC. The chain has TRBV19 and TRBJ1-2; maybe TRBD1 (5 bases). With 7 bases removed from V and 0 bases from J, the gap between germline ends came to 27 bases. The CDR3 has 19 amino acids. Per the germline V gene, CDR1 is LNHDA and CDR2 is SQIVND (reference sequence).

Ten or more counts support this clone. CDR3 coding DNA: TGTGCCAGTAGTATGCAGCGGGTTCACTCCTACGAGCAGTACTTC. Protein product: CASSMQRVHSYEQYF. The J gene is TRBJ2-7, the V gene TRBV19; possible D gene TRBD2, 6 bases. The CDR3 consists of 15 residues. Germline loops: CDR1 LNHDA, CDR2 SQIVND (reference sequence). Deletions cut 3 bases from V and 0 bases from J, with 12 bases between.